This T cell receptor beta chain is drawn from a study of blood T cell repertoires in COVID-19. CDR3 size: 13 residues. V lost 4 bases, J lost 4 bases, and 10 bases lay in between. Adults between roughly 18 and 89 years of age took part from fewer than 30 US areas. Categorization into cohorts depended on clinical history that participants reported. For recovered donors of Cohort 3, there were two negative PCRs, clearance, or symptom resolution. Sequencing used immunoSEQ multiplex PCR; TCRdb keeps in-frame clones, though not all of them. The sample consists of roughly 520,000 clones, more than 75% of them appearing once.

The gene calls are TRBV12-3 or TRBV12-4 and TRBJ2-5; D is undetermined. The TCR originated in a woman in her 40s who had recovered from COVID-19. Sample: PBMCs or T cells enriched from blood (not recorded which). In nucleotides, the CDR3 is TGTGCCAGCAGTTCCCTCCCCAGAGAGACCCAGTACTTC. Protein: CASSSLPRETQYF.